These 29 T cell receptor beta chains were all obtained from the same sample, sequenced in a study of regulatory T cells. Primers: 52 TRBV forward and 13 TRBJ reverse. Assay used: immunoSEQ multiplex PCR; TCRdb lists only in-frame clones, some missing. This table has 2,000 to 2,500 clones, less than 75% appearing once. Sequencing was performed on CD8+ T cells sorted from blood. The receptor set was obtained from a person aged 25 to 40 with CD3G deficiency.

The chain recombines TRBV6-1 with TRBJ1-5; D unresolved. The germline CDR1 and CDR2 sequences are MNHNS and SASEGT. CDR3 length: 15 amino acids. V lost 2 bases and J lost 1, with 9 bases in between. The CDR3 sequence: CASSEITQSNQPQHF. CDR3 sequence (DNA): TGTGCCAGCAGTGAAATCACACAGAGCAATCAGCCCCAGCATTTT.

V usage is TRBV5-1 and J usage is TRBJ2-7; 7 nucleotides line up with TRBD1. The CDR3 totals 13 residues. V was pared by 5 bases and J by 7 bases, with 9 bases of the junction left unmatched. CDR1 and CDR2 from the germline V gene are SGHRS and YFSETQ. In DNA, the CDR3 is TGCGCCAGCAGTTGGACAGGCGTGGGGGAGCAGTACTTC. It translates to CASSWTGVGEQYF.

The sample holds a few counts of this clone. The chain links TRBV11-2 to TRBJ2-3; possibly TRBD2 for D (6 bases). The CDR3 length is 16 residues. V was cut by 3 bases and J by 2 bases, with 15 bases left in between. Germline V gene sequence: CDR1 SGHAT, CDR2 FQNNGV. The CDR3 here is CASSFMPGLYTDTQYF. CDR3 in DNA: TGTGCCAGCAGCTTCATGCCGGGACTTTACACAGATACGCAGTATTTT.

The chain has TRBV6-1 and TRBJ2-3; 10 positions agree with TRBD2. Losses at the gene ends were 4 bases for V and 6 bases for J; bases not matched to a gene: 10. CDR1 and CDR2 (germline): MNHNS, SASEGT. The length of the CDR3 is 16 residues. The CDR3 is CASSVFSGRAGDTQYF. In nucleotides, the CDR3 is TGTGCCAGCAGTGTATTCAGCGGGAGGGCCGGGGATACGCAGTATTTT.

This clone came up once. The chain employs TRBV19 and TRBJ1-1; D is unresolved. Per germline, CDR1 LNHDA and CDR2 SQIVND (reference sequence). The CDR3 extends over 12 amino acids. With 4 bases removed from V and 8 bases from J, the gap between germline ends came to 11 bases. CDR3 DNA: TGTGCCAGTAGTAGACACCCGGAGGAAGCTTTCTTT. Protein: CASSRHPEEAFF.

The chain is built from TRBV13 and TRBJ2-3; D uncertain. This CDR3 comprises 14 residues. Germline CDR1 reads PRHDT; CDR2 reads FYEKMQ (reference sequence). The V end lost 4 bases, the J end lost 1 base, and 9 bases lay between the germline ends. The CDR3 is CASSSSWGTDTQYF. The CDR3 nucleotides are TGTGCCAGCAGCTCCTCCTGGGGCACAGATACGCAGTATTTT.

This chain connects TRBV6-1 to TRBJ2-4; a weak D match, TRBD1 (6 bases). The CDR3 covers 17 residues. CDR1 is MNHNS and CDR2 is SASEGT in the germline V gene. Trimming removed 2 bases from V and 2 bases from J, with 16 bases in between. The CDR3 nucleotides are TGTGCCAGCAGTGAATTTGGGCAGGGGATACCCAAAAACATTCAGTACTTC. Amino acid sequence: CASSEFGQGIPKNIQYF.

V usage is TRBV9 and J usage is TRBJ2-7; no firm D call. Germline V gene sequence: CDR1 SGDLS, CDR2 YYNGEE. The CDR3 contains 14 residues. V lost 4 bases and J lost 5, with 16 bases in between. DNA for the CDR3: TGTGCCAGCAGCACTTATCCTTCGGCTGACGAGCAGTACTTC. It encodes CASSTYPSADEQYF.

This chain links TRBV28 with TRBJ1-5, with D unresolved. This CDR3 is built from 14 residues. Germline V gene sequence: CDR1 MDHEN, CDR2 SYDVKM. Trimming cost V 3 bases and J 6 bases, with 12 bases left between them. CDR3 coding DNA: TGTGCCAGCAGTTTGCTAGGGAGTTTTCAGCCCCAGCATTTT. Encoded protein: CASSLLGSFQPQHF.

The table lists this clone with a few counts. The chain carries TRBV28 and TRBJ2-1, with 8 bases matching TRBD2. With V trimmed by 1 base and J by 4 bases, 3 bases remained unmatched. The germline gives CDR1 MDHEN, CDR2 SYDVKM. This CDR3 region has 15 residues. As DNA, the CDR3 is TGTGCCAGCAGTTTATTCCGGGAGGGTTACAATGAGCAGTTCTTC. This gives the protein CASSLFREGYNEQFF.

This clone was seen only a few times. The chain links TRBV11-1 to TRBJ2-5; TRBD2 matches 8 bases. The CDR3 runs to 15 residues. Trimming at V came to 1 base and at J to 4 bases, leaving 5 bases not matched to a gene. Germline CDR1 SGHAT, CDR2 FQDESV (reference sequence). The DNA of the CDR3 is TGTGCCAGCAGCTTAGTCGCGGGAGGCGGAGAGACCCAGTACTTC. It specifies CASSLVAGGGETQYF.

This chain connects TRBV27 to TRBJ1-2; D remains unclear. Germline V gives CDR1 MNHEY, CDR2 SMNVEV (reference sequence). Trimming shortened V by 0 bases and J by 6 bases, and 17 bases separated the two germline ends. The CDR3 covers 16 residues. As DNA, the CDR3 is TGTGCCAGCAGTTTATCGGCTACACCGACCCGGGATGGCTACACCTTC. It encodes CASSLSATPTRDGYTF.

The genes are TRBV7-9 and TRBJ1-1; D may be TRBD1 (6 bases). The CDR3 consists of 15 residues. CDR1 is SEHNR and CDR2 is FQNEAQ in the germline V gene (reference sequence). V lost 5 bases to trimming and J lost 5 bases, with 18 bases between them. The CDR3 sequence: CASSPLQGLETEAFF. The CDR3 nucleotides are TGTGCCAGCAGCCCTTTACAGGGACTAGAAACTGAAGCTTTCTTT.

The chain combines TRBV27 with TRBJ2-1; D possibly corresponds to TRBD2 (5 bases). V was cut by 6 bases and J by 9 bases, with 15 bases left in between. The CDR3 totals 13 residues. Germline V gene lookup returns CDR1 MNHEY and CDR2 SMNVEV (reference sequence). The CDR3 nucleotides read TGTGCCAGCAGCCGGTCCTCGGGAAGTGAGCAGTTCTTC. This translates into CASSRSSGSEQFF.

The chain combines TRBV28 with TRBJ2-7; no definite D call. Germline values: CDR1 MDHEN, CDR2 SYDVKM. The CDR3 runs 15 residues. Between the trimmed V and J ends, which lost 5 bases and 5 bases, there was a span of 19 bases. This chain's CDR3 is CASSEASPLGNEQYF. Written as DNA, the CDR3 is TGTGCCAGCAGTGAGGCGAGCCCTCTAGGAAACGAGCAGTACTTC. The full variable domain, in which reference TRBV28 and TRBJ2-7 provide the parts outside the CDR3, is DVKVTQSSRYLVKRTGEKVFLECVQDMDHENMFWYRQDPGLGLRLIYFSYDVKMKEKGDIPEGYSVSREKKERFSLILESASTNQTSMYLCASSEASPLGNEQYFGPGTRLTVT.

The rearrangement links TRBV11-2 to TRBJ1-1, with 7 bases aligning to TRBD1. V gave up 5 bases and J gave up 4 bases; unmatched junction bases: 4. Germline-derived CDR1 and CDR2 are SGHAT and FQNNGV. This CDR3 is built from 13 residues. This CDR3 is CASSQTGITEAFF. The CDR3 DNA sequence: TGTGCCAGCAGCCAGACAGGGATCACTGAAGCTTTCTTT.

This clone has only a few counts. The chain combines TRBV7-2 with TRBJ1-5; D may be TRBD1 (5 bases). Per germline, CDR1 SGHTA and CDR2 FQGNSA. There are 14 residues in the CDR3. V gave up 5 bases and J gave up 3 bases, with 11 bases separating them. The CDR3 region has the DNA TGTGCCAGCAGCCTGGGACCCCTCAATCAGCCCCAGCATTTT. It translates to CASSLGPLNQPQHF.

This sequence joins TRBV7-9 and TRBJ2-1, with a weak D call TRBD1 (5 bases). Per the germline V gene, CDR1 is SEHNR and CDR2 is FQNEAQ (reference sequence). The CDR3 contains 16 residues. Trimming removed 2 bases at V and 5 bases at J, with 16 bases between. The CDR3 loop is CASSLKIGVLDNEQFF. In nucleotides, the CDR3 is TGTGCCAGCAGCTTAAAAATAGGGGTGTTAGACAATGAGCAGTTCTTC. The variable domain in full, with the rest retrieved from reference TRBV7-9 and TRBJ2-1, is DTGVSQNPRHKITKRGQNVTFRCDPISEHNRLYWYRQTLGQGPEFLTYFQNEAQLEKSRLLSDRFSAERPKGSFSTLEIQRTEQGDSAMYLCASSLKIGVLDNEQFFGPGTRLTVL.

This sequence joins TRBV7-9 and TRBJ2-1; D call uncertain. Germline V CDR1 and CDR2: SEHNR, FQNEAQ (reference sequence). The CDR3 is 16 amino acids. V was cut by 3 bases and J by 3 bases, with 15 bases left in between. The CDR3 loop is CASSLSQMGNYNEQFF. CDR3 nucleotides: TGTGCCAGCAGCTTGTCACAGATGGGGAACTACAATGAGCAGTTCTTC.

V gene TRBV6-1 combines with J gene TRBJ1-2, with 9 bases lining up with TRBD1. The V and J ends lost 1 base and 4 bases, in that order; junction bases with no gene match: 4. The CDR3 runs to 15 residues. Germline-derived CDR1 and CDR2 are MNHNS and SASEGT. The CDR3 spells CASSEEDRGGYGYTF. CDR3 nucleotides: TGTGCCAGCAGTGAAGAGGACAGGGGAGGCTATGGCTACACCTTC.

The chain recombines TRBV28 with TRBJ2-3; 13 bases map to TRBD2. The CDR3 is 21 amino acids. The junction had 18 bases not matched to a gene; V was cut back by 4 bases and J by 2 bases. Per the germline V gene, CDR1 is MDHEN and CDR2 is SYDVKM. CDR3 in amino acids: CASSSLHPWTSGGTYTDTQYF. The CDR3 DNA is TGTGCCAGCAGTTCACTGCATCCTTGGACTAGCGGGGGTACCTACACAGATACGCAGTATTTT.

CDR3 nucleotide sequence: TGTGCCAGCAGCTCTGACCGGGACAGGGGCTACGAGCAGTACTTC. This translates into CASSSDRDRGYEQYF. The chain links TRBV7-1 to TRBJ2-7, with TRBD1 matching 10 bases. TRBV7-1 is classed as an ORF, of uncertain function. The CDR3 has 15 residues. V shed 3 bases, J shed 3 bases, and the junction held 5 bases outside the gene matches.

This clone was found a few times. The rearrangement joins TRBV10-3 to TRBJ1-2, with 9 bases matching TRBD1. V lost 1 base to trimming and J lost 5 bases; unmatched junction nucleotides: 5. This CDR3 has 15 residues. CDR1 and CDR2 (germline): ENHRY, SYGVKD. The CDR3 is CAISEFTGTGYGYTF. The CDR3 nucleotides read TGTGCCATCAGTGAGTTTACCGGGACAGGGTATGGCTACACCTTC.

The genes are TRBV10-2 and TRBJ2-7, with D perhaps TRBD1 (7 bases). Trimming pared 1 base from V and 4 bases from J, leaving 14 bases between. The CDR3 has 15 amino acids. Germline-derived CDR1 and CDR2 are WSHSY and SAAADI. The DNA for the CDR3 is TGCGCCAGCAGTGAGTTAATCAGGGGGGATTACGAGCAGTACTTC. It is translated as CASSELIRGDYEQYF.

A few counts support this clone. The rearrangement uses TRBV28 and TRBJ1-5; 8 bases map to TRBD1. CDR3 length: 17 amino acids. Germline CDR1 is MDHEN and CDR2 is SYDVKM. Unmatched junction bases numbered 12, after V lost 5 bases and J lost 3 bases. The CDR3 bases are TGTGCCAGCAGTGCGCAGGGGGCGGGATGGGTCAATCAGCCCCAGCATTTT. It encodes CASSAQGAGWVNQPQHF.

This clone was found a few times. The chain joins TRBV7-9 to TRBJ2-7; D may be TRBD1 or TRBD2 (5 bases each). Germline CDR1 is SEHNR and CDR2 is FQNEAQ (reference sequence). The V and J ends lost 3 bases and 5 bases respectively, with 11 bases between them. The CDR3 is 13 amino acids. In nucleotides, the CDR3 is TGTGCCAGCAGCTTGGGGGACGCCAACGAGCAGTACTTC. It encodes CASSLGDANEQYF.

The rearrangement links TRBV11-2 to TRBJ2-7; D unresolved. CDR3 length: 13 amino acids. Germline values: CDR1 SGHAT, CDR2 FQNNGV. The V gene lost 3 bases and the J gene lost 1 base, with 7 bases spanning the gap. DNA for the CDR3: TGTGCCAGCAGCTTTGGTAAATCCTACGAGCAGTACTTC. As protein: CASSFGKSYEQYF.

CDR3 loop: CASSLIGGNSPLHF. The CDR3 region has the DNA TGTGCCAGCAGTCTGATCGGTGGTAATTCACCCCTCCACTTT. The rearrangement joins TRBV27 to TRBJ1-6; D remains ambiguous. The germline V gene has CDR1 MNHEY and CDR2 SMNVEV (reference sequence). The length of the CDR3 is 14 residues. The V end lost 5 bases, the J end lost 6 bases, and 11 bases lay between the germline ends.

J is TRBJ2-3 and V is TRBV7-9, with D unresolved. Germline V gives CDR1 SEHNR, CDR2 FQNEAQ (reference sequence). V gave up 1 base and J gave up 4 bases, with 9 bases separating them. The CDR3 has 14 residues. This CDR3 reads CASSLGDNADTQYF. Written as DNA, the CDR3 is TGTGCCAGCAGCTTAGGCGACAATGCAGATACGCAGTATTTT.